The TCR beta chain described here comes from a study of T cell responses to AZD1222 COVID-19 vaccine. CDR1 and CDR2 from the germline V gene are SGHRS and YFSETQ. The V end lost 4 bases, the J end lost 4 bases, and 23 bases lay between the germline ends. The CDR3 is made up of 17 amino acids. Profiled with immunoSEQ multiplex PCR; TCRdb holds only in-frame clones, not every one. The sample holds 60,000 to 80,000 clones; around three quarters are singletons and the top ten take 45% to 50%. Second-dose groups at about 4 or about 12 weeks were pooled. The sequence was collected from an adult who received the AZD1222 COVID-19 vaccine. Sequenced here: peripheral blood, sampled 28 days after the second AZD1222 dose. The genes are TRBV5-1 and TRBJ1-2; tentatively, D is TRBD1 (5 bases). The CDR3 sequence is CASSPRGTEINAYGYTF. For the CDR3, the DNA is TGCGCCAGCAGCCCGAGAGGGACCGAGATTAACGCCTATGGCTACACCTTC.